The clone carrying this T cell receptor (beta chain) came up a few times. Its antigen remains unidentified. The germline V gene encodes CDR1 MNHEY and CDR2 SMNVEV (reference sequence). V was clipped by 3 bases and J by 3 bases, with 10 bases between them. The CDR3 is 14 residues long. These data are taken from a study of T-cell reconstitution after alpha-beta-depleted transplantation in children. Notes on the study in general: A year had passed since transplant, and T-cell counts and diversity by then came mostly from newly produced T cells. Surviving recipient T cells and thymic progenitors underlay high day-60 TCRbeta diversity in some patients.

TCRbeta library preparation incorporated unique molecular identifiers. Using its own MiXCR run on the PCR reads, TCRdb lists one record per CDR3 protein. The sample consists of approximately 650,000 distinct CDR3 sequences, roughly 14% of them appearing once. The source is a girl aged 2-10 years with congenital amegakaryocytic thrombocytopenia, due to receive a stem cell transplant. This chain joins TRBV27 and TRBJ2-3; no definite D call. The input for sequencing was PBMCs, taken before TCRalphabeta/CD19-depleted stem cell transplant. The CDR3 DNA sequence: TGTGCCAGCAGTTTCCCGGACCAAACAGATACGCAGTATTTT. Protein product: CASSFPDQTDTQYF.